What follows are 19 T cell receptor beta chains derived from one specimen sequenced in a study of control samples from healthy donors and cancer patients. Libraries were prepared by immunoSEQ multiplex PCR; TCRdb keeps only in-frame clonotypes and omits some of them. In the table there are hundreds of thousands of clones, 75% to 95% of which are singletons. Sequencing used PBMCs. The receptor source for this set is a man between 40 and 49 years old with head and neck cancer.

The CDR3 DNA reads as TGTGCCAGCAGCTTAGGGGGACAGGCGGCCGTCCTGACTTTC. It specifies CASSLGGQAAVLTF. The chain links TRBV7-6 to TRBJ2-6, with 8 bases identical to TRBD1. The germline CDR1 and CDR2 sequences are SGHVS and FNYEAQ. This CDR3 has 14 residues. V was clipped by 1 base and J by 12 bases; unmatched bases: 5. Using reference TRBV7-6 and TRBJ2-6 for the parts outside the CDR3, the full variable domain is GAGVSQSPRYKVTKRGQDVALRCDPISGHVSLYWYRQALGQGPEFLTYFNYEAQQDKSGLPNDRFSAERPEGSISTLTIQRTEQRDSAMYRCASSLGGQAAVLTFGAGSRLTVL.

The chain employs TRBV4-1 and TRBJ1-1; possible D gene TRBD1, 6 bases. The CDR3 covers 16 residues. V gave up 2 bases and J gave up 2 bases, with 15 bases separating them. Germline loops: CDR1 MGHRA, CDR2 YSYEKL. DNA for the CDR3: TGCGCCAGCAGCCAAAGGTCATGGGGGGGCAACACTGAAGCTTTCTTT. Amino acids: CASSQRSWGGNTEAFF.

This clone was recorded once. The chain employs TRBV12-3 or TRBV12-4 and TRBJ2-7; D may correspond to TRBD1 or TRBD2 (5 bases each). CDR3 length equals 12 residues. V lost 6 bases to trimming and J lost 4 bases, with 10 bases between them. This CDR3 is CASSRDLYEQYF. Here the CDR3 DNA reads TGTGCCAGCAGCCGGGACCTGTACGAGCAGTACTTC.

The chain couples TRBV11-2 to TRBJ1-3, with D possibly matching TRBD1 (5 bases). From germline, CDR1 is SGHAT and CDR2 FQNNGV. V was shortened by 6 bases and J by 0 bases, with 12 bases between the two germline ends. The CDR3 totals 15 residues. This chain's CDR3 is CASSTTGSSGNTIYF. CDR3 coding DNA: TGTGCCAGCAGTACTACAGGAAGCTCTGGAAACACCATATATTTT.

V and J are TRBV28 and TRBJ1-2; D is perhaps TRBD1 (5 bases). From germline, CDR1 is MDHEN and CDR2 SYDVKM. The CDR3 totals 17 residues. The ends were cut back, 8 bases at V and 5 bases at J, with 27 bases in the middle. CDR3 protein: CASWGGVWQSIGYGYTF. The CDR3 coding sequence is TGTGCCAGCTGGGGGGGAGTATGGCAGTCCATTGGATATGGCTACACCTTC.

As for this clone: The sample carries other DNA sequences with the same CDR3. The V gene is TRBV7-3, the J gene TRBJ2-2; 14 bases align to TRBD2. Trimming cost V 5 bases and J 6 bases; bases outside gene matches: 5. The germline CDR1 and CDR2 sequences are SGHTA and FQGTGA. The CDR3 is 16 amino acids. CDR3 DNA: TGTGCCAGCAGCCTGGGACTAGCGGGAGTATCCGGGGAGCTGTTTTTT. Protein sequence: CASSLGLAGVSGELFF.

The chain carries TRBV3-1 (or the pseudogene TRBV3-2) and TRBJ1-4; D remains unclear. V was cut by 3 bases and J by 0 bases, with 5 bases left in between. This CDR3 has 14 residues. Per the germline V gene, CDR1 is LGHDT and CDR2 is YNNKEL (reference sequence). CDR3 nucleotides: TGTGCCAGCAGCCATGAGGCAACTAATGAAAAACTGTTTTTT. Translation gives CASSHEATNEKLFF.

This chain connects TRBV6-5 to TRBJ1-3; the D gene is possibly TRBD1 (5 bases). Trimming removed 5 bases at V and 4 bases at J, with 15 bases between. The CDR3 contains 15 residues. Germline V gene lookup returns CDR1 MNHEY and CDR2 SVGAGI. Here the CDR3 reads CASSPDIGGGNTIYF. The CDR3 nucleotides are TGTGCCAGCAGTCCGGATATCGGGGGGGGAAACACCATATATTTT.

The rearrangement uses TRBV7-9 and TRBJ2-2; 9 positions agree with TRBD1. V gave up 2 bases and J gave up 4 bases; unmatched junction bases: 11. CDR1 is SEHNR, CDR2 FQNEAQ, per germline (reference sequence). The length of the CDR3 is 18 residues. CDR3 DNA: TGTGCCAGCAGCTTATATGTCTCCGGGGACAGGGTCACCGGGGAGCTGTTTTTT. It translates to CASSLYVSGDRVTGELFF.

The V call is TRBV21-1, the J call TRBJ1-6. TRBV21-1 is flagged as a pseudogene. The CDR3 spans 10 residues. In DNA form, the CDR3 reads TGTGCCAGCAAGGATTCACCCCTCCACTTT. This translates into CASKDSPLHF.

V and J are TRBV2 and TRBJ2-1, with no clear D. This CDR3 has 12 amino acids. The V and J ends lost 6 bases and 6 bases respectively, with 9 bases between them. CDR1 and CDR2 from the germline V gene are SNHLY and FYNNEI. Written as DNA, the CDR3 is TGTGCCAGCAGGGCCATAGGCAATGAGCAGTTCTTC. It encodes CASRAIGNEQFF.

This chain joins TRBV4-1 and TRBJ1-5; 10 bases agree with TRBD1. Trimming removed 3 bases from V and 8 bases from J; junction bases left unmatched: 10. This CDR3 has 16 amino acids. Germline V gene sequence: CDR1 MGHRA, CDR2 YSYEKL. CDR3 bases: TGCGCCAGCAGCCATTCGGCCGGGACAGGGGAAAAGCCCCAGCATTTT. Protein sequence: CASSHSAGTGEKPQHF.

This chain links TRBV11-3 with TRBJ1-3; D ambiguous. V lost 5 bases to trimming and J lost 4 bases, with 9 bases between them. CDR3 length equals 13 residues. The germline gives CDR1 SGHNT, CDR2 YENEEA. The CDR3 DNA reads TGTGCCAGCAGCGCCGGACTAGGAAACACCATATATTTT. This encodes CASSAGLGNTIYF.

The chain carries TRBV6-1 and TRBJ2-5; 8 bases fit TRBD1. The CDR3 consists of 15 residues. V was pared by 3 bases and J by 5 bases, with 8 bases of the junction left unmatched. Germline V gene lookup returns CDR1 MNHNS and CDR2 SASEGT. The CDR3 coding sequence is TGTGCCAGCAGTGAGGGGCAGGGGGCGCGGGAGACCCAGTACTTC. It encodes CASSEGQGARETQYF.

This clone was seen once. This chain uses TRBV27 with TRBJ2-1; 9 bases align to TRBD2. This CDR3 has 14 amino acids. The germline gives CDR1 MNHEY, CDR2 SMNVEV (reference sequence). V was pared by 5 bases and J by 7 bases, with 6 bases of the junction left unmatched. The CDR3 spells CASSAGTSRNEQFF. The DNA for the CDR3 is TGTGCCAGCAGTGCCGGGACTAGCAGAAATGAGCAGTTCTTC.

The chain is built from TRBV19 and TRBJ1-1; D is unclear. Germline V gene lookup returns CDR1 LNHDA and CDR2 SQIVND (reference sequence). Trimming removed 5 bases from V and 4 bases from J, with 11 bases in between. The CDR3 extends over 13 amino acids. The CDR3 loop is CASSAAQFTEAFF. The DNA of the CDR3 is TGTGCCAGTAGTGCCGCCCAGTTCACTGAAGCTTTCTTT.

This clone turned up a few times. CDR3 in amino acids: CASQGAAGGGGTQYF. DNA of the CDR3: TGTGCCAGTCAAGGCGCGGCGGGCGGAGGGGGGACCCAGTACTTC. The J gene is TRBJ2-5, the V gene TRBV2, with D perhaps TRBD1 or TRBD2 (6 bases each). Between the trimmed V and J ends, which lost 9 bases and 7 bases, there was a span of 24 bases. This CDR3 comprises 15 residues. The germline V gene encodes CDR1 SNHLY and CDR2 FYNNEI.

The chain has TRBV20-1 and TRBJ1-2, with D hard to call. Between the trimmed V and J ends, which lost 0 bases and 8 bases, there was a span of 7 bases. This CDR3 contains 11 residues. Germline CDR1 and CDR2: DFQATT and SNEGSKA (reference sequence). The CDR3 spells CSARDGGGYTF. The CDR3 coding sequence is TGCAGTGCTAGAGATGGCGGCGGCTACACCTTC.

The CDR3: CASLSVAGELFF. The CDR3 DNA is TGTGCCAGCCTCTCGGTAGCCGGGGAGCTGTTTTTT. This chain uses TRBV6-5 with TRBJ2-2, with D hard to call. The CDR3 sequence is 12 residues long. V was pared by 8 bases and J by 6 bases, with 10 bases between. Germline V lookup: CDR1 MNHEY, CDR2 SVGAGI.